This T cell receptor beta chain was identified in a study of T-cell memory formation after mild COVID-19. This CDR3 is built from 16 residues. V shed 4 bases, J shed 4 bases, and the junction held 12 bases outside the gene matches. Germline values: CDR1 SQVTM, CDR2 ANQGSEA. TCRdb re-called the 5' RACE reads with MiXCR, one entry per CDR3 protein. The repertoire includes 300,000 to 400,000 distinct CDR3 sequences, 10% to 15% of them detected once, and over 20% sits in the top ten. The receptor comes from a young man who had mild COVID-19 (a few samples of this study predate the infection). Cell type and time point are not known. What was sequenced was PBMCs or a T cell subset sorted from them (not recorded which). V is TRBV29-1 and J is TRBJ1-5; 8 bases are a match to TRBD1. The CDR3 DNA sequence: TGCAGCGTTGTTGATGGTGGACAGGGAGTAAATCAGCCCCAGCATTTT. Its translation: CSVVDGGQGVNQPQHF.